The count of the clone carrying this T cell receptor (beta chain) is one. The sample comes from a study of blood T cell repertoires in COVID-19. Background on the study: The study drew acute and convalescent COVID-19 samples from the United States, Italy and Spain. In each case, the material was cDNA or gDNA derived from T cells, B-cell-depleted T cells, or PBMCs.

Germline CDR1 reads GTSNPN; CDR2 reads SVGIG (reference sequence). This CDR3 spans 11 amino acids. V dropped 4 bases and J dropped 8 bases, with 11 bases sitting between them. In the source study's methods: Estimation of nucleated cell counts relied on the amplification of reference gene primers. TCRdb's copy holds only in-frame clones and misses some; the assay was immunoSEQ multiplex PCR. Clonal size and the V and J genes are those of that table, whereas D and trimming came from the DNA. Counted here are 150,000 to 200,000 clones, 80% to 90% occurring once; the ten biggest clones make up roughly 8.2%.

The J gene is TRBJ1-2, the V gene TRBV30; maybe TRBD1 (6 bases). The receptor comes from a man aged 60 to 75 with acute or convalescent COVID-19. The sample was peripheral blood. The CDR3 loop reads CAWKVGAGYTF. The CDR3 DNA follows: TGTGCCTGGAAGGTGGGGGCAGGCTACACCTTC.